This record concerns one T cell receptor beta chain sequence. The antigen is undetermined. Germline loops: CDR1 MDHEN, CDR2 SYDVKM. The V gene lost 4 bases and the J gene lost 0 bases, with 13 bases spanning the gap. CDR3 length: 16 amino acids. TCRdb processed the RT-PCR reads anew with MiXCR; each CDR3 protein has one entry. The table has fewer than 700,000 distinct CDR3 sequences, 10% to 15% seen once. This specimen belongs to a study of response to subunit inactivated influenza vaccine. Findings and caveats of the study: The authors proposed limited new T cell recruitment per seasonal influenza vaccination.

This rearrangement joins TRBV28 to TRBJ1-5; D is possibly TRBD1 (5 bases). This clonotype originated in a man between 45 and 60 years old who received an inactivated influenza vaccine. The source was PBMCs from blood, collected 45 days after vaccination. In DNA form, the CDR3 reads TGTGCCAGCAGTTGGGGACCGATCTATAGCAATCAGCCCCAGCATTTT. This encodes CASSWGPIYSNQPQHF.